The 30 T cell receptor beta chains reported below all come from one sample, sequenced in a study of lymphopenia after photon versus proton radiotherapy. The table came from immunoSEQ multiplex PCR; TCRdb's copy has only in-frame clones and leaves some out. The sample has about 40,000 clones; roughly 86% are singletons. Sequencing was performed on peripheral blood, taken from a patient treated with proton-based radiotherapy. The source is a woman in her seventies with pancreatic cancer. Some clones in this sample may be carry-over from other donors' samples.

The CDR3 spells CASSPDGLGETQYF. CDR3 DNA: TGTGCCAGCTCTCCAGACGGGTTAGGAGAGACCCAGTACTTC. The rearrangement uses TRBV18 and TRBJ2-5; D gene ambiguous. CDR1 is KGHSH and CDR2 is LQKENI in the germline V gene. The V end lost 6 bases, the J end lost 4 bases, and 15 bases lay between the germline ends. The CDR3 is made up of 14 amino acids.

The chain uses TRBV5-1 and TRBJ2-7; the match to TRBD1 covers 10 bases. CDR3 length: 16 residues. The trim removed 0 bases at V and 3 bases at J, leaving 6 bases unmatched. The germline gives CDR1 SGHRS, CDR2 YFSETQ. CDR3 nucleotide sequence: TGCGCCAGCAGCTTGGTCGGGACAGGGGAATTCTACGAGCAGTACTTC. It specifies CASSLVGTGEFYEQYF.

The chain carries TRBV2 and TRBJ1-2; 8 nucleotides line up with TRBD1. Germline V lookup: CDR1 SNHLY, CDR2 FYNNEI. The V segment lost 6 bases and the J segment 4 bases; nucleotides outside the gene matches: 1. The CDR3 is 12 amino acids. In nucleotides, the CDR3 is TGTGCCAGCAGCGGGACAGGCTATGGCTACACCTTC. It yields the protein CASSGTGYGYTF.

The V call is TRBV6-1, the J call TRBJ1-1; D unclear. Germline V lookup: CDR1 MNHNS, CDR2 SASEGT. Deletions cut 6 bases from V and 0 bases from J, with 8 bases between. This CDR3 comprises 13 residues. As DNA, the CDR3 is TGTGCCAGCAGGGGAGGAATGAACACTGAAGCTTTCTTT. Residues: CASRGGMNTEAFF.

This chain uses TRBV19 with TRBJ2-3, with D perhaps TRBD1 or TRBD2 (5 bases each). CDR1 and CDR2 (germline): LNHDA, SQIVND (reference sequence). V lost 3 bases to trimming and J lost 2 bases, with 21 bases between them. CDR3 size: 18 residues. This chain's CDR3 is CASSMPPSRALYTDTQYF. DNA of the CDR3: TGTGCCAGTAGTATGCCCCCTAGCAGGGCTCTTTACACAGATACGCAGTATTTT. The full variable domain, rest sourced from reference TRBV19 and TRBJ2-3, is DGGITQSPKYLFRKEGQNVTLSCEQNLNHDAMYWYRQDPGQGLRLIYYSQIVNDFQKGDIAEGYSVSREKKESFPLTVTSAQKNPTAFYLCASSMPPSRALYTDTQYFGPGTRLTVL.

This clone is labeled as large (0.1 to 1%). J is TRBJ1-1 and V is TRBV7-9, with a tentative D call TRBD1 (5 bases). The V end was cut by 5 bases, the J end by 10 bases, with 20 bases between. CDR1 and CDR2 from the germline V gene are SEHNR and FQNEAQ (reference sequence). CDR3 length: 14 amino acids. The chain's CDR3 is CASSSGTAQKVAFF. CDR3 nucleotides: TGTGCCAGCAGCAGCGGGACTGCTCAAAAGGTAGCTTTCTTT.

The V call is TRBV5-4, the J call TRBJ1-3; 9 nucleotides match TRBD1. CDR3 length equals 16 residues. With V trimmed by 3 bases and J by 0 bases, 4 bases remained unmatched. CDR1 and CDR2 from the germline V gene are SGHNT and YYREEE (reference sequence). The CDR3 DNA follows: TGTGCCAGCAGCTCGGGACAGGGACGCTCTGGAAACACCATATATTTT. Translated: CASSSGQGRSGNTIYF.

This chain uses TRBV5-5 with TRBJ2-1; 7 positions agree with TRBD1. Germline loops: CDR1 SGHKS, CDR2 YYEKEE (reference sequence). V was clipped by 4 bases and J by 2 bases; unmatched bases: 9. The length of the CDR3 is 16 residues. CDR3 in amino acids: CASSLRDSQTYNEQFF. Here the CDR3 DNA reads TGTGCCAGCAGCCTTAGGGACAGTCAAACCTACAATGAGCAGTTCTTC.

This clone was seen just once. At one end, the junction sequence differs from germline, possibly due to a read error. CDR3 in amino acids: CAWSRSPGRGNERLFF. For the CDR3, the DNA is TGTGCCTGGAGTCGTTCACCGGGACGGGGGAATGAAAGACTGTTTTTT. The chain employs TRBV30 and TRBJ1-4, with D possibly TRBD1 on 5 matching bases. Germline V gene lookup returns CDR1 GTSNPN and CDR2 SVGIG (reference sequence). The CDR3 spans 16 residues.

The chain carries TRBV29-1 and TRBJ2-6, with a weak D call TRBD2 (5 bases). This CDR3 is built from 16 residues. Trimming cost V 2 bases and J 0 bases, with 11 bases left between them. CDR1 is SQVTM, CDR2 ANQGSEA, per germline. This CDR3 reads CSVEFGVRSGANVLTF. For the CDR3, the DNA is TGCAGCGTTGAATTCGGGGTACGCTCTGGGGCCAACGTCCTGACTTTC.

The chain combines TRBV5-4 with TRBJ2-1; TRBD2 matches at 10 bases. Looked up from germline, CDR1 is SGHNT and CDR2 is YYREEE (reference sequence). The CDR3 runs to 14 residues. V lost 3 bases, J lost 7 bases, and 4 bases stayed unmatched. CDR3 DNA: TGTGCCAGCAGCTCAAGAGCGGGAGGGAATGAGCAGTTCTTC. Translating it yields CASSSRAGGNEQFF.

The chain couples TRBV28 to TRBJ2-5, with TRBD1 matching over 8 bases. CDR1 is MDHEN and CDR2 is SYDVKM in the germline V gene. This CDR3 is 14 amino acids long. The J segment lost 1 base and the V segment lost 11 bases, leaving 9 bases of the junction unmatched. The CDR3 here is CAAHTGTGQETQYF. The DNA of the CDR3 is TGTGCCGCGCATACCGGGACAGGCCAAGAGACCCAGTACTTC.

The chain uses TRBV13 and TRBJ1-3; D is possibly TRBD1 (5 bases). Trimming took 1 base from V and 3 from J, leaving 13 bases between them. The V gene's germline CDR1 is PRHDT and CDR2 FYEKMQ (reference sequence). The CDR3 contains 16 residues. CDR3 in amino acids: CASSLDQGGSGNTIYF. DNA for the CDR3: TGTGCCAGCAGCTTAGATCAGGGTGGTAGTGGAAACACCATATATTTT.

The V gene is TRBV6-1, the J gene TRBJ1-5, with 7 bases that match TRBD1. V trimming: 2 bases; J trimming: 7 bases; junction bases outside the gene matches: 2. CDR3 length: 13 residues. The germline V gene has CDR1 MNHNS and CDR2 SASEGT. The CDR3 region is CASSERGLQPQHF. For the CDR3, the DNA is TGTGCCAGCAGTGAAAGGGGGCTGCAGCCCCAGCATTTT.

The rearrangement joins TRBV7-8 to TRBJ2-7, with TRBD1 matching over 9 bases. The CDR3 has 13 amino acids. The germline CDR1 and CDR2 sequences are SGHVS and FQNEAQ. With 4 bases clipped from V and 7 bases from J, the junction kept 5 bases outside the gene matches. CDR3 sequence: CASSSQGAREQYF. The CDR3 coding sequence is TGTGCCAGCAGCTCACAGGGGGCGCGGGAGCAGTACTTC.

The CDR3 DNA reads TGTGCCAGCAGTGAGACTAGCGCCTACAATGAGCAGTTCTTC. Encoded protein: CASSETSAYNEQFF. The gene calls are TRBV9 and TRBJ2-1, with TRBD2 matching 8 bases. V shed 5 bases and J 2 bases; nucleotides not matched to a gene: 3. CDR1 is SGDLS, CDR2 YYNGEE, per germline. This CDR3 is 14 amino acids long.

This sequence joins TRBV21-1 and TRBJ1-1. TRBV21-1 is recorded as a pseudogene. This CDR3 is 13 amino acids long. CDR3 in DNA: TGTGCCAGCAGACTTTGTGTACGCACTGAAGCTTTCTTT. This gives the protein CASRLCVRTEAFF.

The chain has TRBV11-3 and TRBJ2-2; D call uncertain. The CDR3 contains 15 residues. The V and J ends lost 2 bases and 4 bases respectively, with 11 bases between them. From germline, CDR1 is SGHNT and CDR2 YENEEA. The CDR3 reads CASSLSGATTGELFF. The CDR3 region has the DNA TGTGCCAGCAGCTTATCCGGAGCTACCACCGGGGAGCTGTTTTTT.

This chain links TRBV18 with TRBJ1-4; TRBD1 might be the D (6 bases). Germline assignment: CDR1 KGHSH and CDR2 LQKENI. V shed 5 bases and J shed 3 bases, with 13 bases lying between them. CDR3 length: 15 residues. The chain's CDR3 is CASSTNRESNEKLFF. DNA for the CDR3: TGTGCCAGCTCAACCAACAGGGAGTCTAATGAAAAACTGTTTTTT. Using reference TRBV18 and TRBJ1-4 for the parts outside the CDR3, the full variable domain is NAGVMQNPRHLVRRRGQEARLRCSPMKGHSHVYWYRQLPEEGLKFMVYLQKENIIDESGMPKERFSAEFPKEGPSILRIQQVVRGDSAAYFCASSTNRESNEKLFFGSGTQLSVL.

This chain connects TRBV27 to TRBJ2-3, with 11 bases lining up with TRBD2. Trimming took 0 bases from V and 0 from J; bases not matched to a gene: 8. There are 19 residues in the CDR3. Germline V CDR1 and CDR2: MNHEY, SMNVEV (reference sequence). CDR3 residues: CASSLSVGTSGYSTDTQYF. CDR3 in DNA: TGTGCCAGCAGTTTATCGGTTGGGACTAGCGGATATAGCACAGATACGCAGTATTTT.

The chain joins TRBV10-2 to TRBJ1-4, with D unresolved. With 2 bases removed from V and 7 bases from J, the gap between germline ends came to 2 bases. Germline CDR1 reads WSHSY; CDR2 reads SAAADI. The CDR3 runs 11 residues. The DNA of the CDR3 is TGCGCCAGCAGTGAGCTTGAAAAACTGTTTTTT. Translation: CASSELEKLFF.

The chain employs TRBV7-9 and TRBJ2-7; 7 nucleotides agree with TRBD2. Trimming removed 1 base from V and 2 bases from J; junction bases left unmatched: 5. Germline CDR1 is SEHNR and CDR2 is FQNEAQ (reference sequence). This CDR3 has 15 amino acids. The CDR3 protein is CASSLEAGRAYEQYF. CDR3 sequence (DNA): TGTGCCAGCAGCTTAGAGGCAGGGAGGGCCTACGAGCAGTACTTC.

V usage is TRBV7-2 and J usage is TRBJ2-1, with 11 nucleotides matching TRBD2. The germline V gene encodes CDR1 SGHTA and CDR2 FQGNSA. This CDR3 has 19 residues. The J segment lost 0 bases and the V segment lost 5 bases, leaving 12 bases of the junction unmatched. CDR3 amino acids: CASSPPVAGGPYSYNEQFF. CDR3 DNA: TGTGCCAGCAGCCCCCCAGTAGCGGGAGGGCCCTACTCCTACAATGAGCAGTTCTTC.

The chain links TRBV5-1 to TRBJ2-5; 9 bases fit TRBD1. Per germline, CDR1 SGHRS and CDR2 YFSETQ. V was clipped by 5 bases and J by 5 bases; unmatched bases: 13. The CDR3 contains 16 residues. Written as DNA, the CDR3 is TGCGCCAGCAGAAACCCGGACAGGGGAATTCAGGAGACCCAGTACTTC. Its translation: CASRNPDRGIQETQYF.

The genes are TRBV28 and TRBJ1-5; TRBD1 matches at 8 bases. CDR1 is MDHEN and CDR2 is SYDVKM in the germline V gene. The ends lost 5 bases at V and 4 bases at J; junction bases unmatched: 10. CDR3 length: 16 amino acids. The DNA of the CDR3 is TGTGCCAGCAGTAGGGGACGGACAGGGACTAATCAGCCCCAGCATTTT. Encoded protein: CASSRGRTGTNQPQHF. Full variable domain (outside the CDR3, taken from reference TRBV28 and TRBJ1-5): DVKVTQSSRYLVKRTGEKVFLECVQDMDHENMFWYRQDPGLGLRLIYFSYDVKMKEKGDIPEGYSVSREKKERFSLILESASTNQTSMYLCASSRGRTGTNQPQHFGDGTRLSIL.

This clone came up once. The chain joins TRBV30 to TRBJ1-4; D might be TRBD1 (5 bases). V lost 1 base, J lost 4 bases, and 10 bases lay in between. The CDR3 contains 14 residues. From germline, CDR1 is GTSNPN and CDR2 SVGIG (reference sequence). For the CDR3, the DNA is TGTGCCTGGAGTGAAGGGGTCATTAATGAAAAACTGTTTTTT. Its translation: CAWSEGVINEKLFF.

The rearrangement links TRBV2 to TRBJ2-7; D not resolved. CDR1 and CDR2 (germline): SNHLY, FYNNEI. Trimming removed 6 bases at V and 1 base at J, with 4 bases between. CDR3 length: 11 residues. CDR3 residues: CASSRSYEQYF. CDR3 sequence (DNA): TGTGCCAGCAGCCGGTCCTACGAGCAGTACTTC. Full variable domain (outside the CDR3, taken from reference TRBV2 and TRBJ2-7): EPEVTQTPSHQVTQMGQEVILRCVPISNHLYFYWYRQILGQKVEFLVSFYNNEISEKSEIFDDQFSVERPDGSNFTLKIRSTKLEDSAMYFCASSRSYEQYFGPGTRLTVT.

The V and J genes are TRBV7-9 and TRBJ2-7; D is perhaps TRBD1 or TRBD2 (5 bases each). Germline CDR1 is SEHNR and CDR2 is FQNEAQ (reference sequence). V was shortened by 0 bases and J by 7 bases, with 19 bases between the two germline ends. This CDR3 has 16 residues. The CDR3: CASSLASGTGVWEQYF. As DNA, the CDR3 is TGTGCCAGCAGCTTAGCGTCCGGGACGGGTGTTTGGGAGCAGTACTTC.

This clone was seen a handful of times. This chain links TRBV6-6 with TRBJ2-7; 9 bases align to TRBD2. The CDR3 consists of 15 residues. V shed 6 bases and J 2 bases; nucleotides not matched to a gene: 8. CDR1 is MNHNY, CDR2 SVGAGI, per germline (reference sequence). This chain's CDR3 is CASSPSGGRAYEQYF. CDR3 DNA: TGTGCCAGCAGCCCATCCGGCGGGAGGGCCTACGAGCAGTACTTC.

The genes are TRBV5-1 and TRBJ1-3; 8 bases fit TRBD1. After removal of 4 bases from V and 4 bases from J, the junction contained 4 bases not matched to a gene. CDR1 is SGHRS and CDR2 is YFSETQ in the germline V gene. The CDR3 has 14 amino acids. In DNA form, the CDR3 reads TGCGCCAGCAGCCGGGGACAGGAGGGAAACACCATATATTTT. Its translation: CASSRGQEGNTIYF.